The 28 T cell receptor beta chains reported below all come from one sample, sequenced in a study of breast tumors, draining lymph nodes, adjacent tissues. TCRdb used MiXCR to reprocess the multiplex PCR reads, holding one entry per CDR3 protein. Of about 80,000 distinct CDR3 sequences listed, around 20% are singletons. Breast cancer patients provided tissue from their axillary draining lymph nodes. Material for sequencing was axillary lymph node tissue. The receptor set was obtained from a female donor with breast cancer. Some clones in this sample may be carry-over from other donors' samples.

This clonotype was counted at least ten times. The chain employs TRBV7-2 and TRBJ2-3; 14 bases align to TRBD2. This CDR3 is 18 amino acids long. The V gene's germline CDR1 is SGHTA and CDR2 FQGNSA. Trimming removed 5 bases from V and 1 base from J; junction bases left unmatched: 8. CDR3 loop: CASSPGTSGRGGTDTQYF. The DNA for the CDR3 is TGTGCCAGCAGCCCCGGGACTAGCGGGAGAGGGGGCACAGATACGCAGTATTTT.

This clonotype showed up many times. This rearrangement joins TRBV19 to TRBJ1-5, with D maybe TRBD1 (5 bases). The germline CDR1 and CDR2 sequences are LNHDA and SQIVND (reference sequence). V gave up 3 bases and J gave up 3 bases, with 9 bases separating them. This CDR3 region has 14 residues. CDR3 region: CASSIAGVNQPQHF. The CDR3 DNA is TGTGCCAGTAGTATCGCGGGGGTCAATCAGCCCCAGCATTTT.

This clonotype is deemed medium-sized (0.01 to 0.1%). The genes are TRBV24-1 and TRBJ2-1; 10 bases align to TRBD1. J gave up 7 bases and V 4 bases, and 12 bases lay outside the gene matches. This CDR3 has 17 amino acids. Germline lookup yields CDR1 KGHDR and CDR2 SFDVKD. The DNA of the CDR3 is TGTGCCACCAGTGAAGAGACAGGGGGCCTGGTGATGAATGAGCAGTTCTTC. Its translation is CATSEETGGLVMNEQFF.

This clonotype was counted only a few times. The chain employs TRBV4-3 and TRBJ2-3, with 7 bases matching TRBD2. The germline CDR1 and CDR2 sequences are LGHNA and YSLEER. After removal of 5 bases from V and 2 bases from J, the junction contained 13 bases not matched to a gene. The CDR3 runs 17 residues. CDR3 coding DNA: TGCGCCAGCAGCTTCCGGGCGGGTCTAGCGGACACAGATACGCAGTATTTT. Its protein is CASSFRAGLADTDTQYF.

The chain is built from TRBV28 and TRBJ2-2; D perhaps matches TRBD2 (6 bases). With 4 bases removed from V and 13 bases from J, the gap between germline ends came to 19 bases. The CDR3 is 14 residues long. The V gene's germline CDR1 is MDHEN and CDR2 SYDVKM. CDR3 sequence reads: CASSSPWEARGLFF. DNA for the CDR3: TGTGCCAGCAGTTCCCCGTGGGAGGCCCGGGGGCTGTTTTTT.

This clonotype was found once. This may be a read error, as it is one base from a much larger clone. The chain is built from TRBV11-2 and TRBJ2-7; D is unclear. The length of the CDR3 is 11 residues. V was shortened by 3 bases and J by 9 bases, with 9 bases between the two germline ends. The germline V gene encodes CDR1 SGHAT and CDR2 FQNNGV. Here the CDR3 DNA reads TGTGCCAGCAGCTTTGTAGGCGGGCAGTACTTC. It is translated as CASSFVGGQYF.

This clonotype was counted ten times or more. The CDR3 loop is CASSPREAYSYEQYF. The DNA for the CDR3 is TGTGCCAGCAGCCCCCGGGAGGCCTATTCCTACGAGCAGTACTTC. V gene TRBV5-5 combines with J gene TRBJ2-7; 7 bases agree with TRBD2. The CDR3 length is 15 residues. With 4 bases clipped from V and 1 base from J, the junction kept 8 bases outside the gene matches. Germline values: CDR1 SGHKS, CDR2 YYEKEE (reference sequence).

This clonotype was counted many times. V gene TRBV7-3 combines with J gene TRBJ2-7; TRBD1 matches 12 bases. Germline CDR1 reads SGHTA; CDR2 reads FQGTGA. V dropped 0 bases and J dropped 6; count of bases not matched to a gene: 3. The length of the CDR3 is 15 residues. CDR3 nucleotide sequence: TGTGCCAGCAGCTTAACCGGGACAGGGGGCGTCGAGCAGTACTTC. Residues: CASSLTGTGGVEQYF.

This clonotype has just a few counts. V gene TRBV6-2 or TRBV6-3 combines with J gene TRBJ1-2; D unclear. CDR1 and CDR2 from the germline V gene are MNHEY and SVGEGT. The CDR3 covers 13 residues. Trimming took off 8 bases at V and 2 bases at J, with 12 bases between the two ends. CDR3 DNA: TGTGCCAGCTCGCAGTCGTCCAACTATGGCTACACCTTC. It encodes CASSQSSNYGYTF.

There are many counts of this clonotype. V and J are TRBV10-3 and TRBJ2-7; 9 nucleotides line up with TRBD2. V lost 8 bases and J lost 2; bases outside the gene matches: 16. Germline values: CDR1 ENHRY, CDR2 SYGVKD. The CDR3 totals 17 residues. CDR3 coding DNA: TGTGCCATCTGGCGCGGGGGGTCGACTAGCGGTACCTACGAGCAGTACTTC. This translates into CAIWRGGSTSGTYEQYF.

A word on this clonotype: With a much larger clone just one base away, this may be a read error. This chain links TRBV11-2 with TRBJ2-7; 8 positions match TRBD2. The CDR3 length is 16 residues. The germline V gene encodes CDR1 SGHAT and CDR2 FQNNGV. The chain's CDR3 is CASSSSGWREVYKQYF. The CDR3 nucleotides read TGTGCCAGCAGCTCAAGCGGGTGGCGGGAGGTCTACAAGCAGTACTTC.

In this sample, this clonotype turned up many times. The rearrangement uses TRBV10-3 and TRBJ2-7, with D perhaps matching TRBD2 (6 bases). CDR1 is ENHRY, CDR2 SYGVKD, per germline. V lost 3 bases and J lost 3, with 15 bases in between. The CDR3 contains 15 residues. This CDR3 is CAISDKGGRHYEQYF. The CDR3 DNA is TGTGCCATCAGTGACAAGGGAGGAAGACACTACGAGCAGTACTTC.

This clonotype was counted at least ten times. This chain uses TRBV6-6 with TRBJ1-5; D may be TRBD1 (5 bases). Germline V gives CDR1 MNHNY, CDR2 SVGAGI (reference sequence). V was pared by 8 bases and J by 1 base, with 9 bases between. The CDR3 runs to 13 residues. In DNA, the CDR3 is TGTGCCAGCGGGGGGGTAAGCAATCAGCCCCAGCATTTT. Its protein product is CASGGVSNQPQHF.

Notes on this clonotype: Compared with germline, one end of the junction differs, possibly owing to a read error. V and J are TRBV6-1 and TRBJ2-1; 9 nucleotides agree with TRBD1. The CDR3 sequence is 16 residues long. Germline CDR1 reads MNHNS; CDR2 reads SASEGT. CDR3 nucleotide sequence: TGTGCCAGCAGTGAAGCGCTGGGACAGGGTTTGTATGAGCAGCTCTTC. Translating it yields CASSEALGQGLYEQLF.

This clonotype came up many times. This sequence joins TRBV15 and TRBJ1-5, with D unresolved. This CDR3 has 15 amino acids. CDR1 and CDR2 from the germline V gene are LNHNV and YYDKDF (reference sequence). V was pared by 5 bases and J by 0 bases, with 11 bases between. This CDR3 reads CATSHDGDSNQPQHF. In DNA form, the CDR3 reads TGTGCCACCAGCCACGACGGAGATAGCAATCAGCCCCAGCATTTT.

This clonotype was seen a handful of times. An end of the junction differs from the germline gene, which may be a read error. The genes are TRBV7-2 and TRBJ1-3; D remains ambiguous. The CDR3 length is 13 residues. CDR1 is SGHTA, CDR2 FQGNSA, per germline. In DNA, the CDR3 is TGTGCCAGCGGCTTAGCTTCTGGAAACACCATATATTTT. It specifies CASGLASGNTIYF.

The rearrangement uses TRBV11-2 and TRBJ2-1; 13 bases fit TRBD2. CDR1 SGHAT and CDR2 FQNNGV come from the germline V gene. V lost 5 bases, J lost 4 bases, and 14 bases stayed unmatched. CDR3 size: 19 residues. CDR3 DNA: TGTGCCAGCAGCCGAATCCGGAGGACTAGCGGGAGTTCTTACAATGAGCAGTTCTTC. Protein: CASSRIRRTSGSSYNEQFF.

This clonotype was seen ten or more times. CDR3 nucleotide sequence: TGTGCCAGCAGCGACCCAAGCGGGAGGGCCTGGAGGACAGATACGCAGTATTTT. Protein product: CASSDPSGRAWRTDTQYF. The chain recombines TRBV7-2 with TRBJ2-3; 10 nucleotides align to TRBD2. Germline V lookup: CDR1 SGHTA, CDR2 FQGNSA. V dropped 5 bases and J dropped 3; count of bases not matched to a gene: 14. This CDR3 comprises 18 residues.

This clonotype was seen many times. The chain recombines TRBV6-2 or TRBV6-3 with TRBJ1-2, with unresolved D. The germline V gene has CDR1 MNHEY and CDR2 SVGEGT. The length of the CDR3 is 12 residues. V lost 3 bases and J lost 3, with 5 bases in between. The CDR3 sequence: CASSYWDYGYTF. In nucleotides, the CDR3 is TGTGCCAGCAGTTATTGGGACTATGGCTACACCTTC.

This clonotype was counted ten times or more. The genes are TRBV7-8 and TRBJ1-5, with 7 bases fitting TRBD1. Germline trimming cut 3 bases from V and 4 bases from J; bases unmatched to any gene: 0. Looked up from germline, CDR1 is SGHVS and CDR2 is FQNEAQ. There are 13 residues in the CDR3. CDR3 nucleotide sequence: TGTGCCAGCAGCTTCAGGGGGAATCAGCCCCAGCATTTT. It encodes CASSFRGNQPQHF.

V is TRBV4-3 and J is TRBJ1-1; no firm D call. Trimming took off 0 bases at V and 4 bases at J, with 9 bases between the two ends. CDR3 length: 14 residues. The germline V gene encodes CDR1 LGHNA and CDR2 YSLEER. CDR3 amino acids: CASSQDVGSTEAFF. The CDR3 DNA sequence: TGCGCCAGCAGCCAAGATGTCGGCAGCACTGAAGCTTTCTTT.

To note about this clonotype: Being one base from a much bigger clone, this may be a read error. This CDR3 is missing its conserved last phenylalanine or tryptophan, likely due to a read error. CDR3 residues: CASRTSGRGDTQYY. The CDR3 DNA follows: TGTGCCAGCAGGACTAGCGGGAGGGGAGATACGCAGTATTAT. The rearrangement joins TRBV12-3 or TRBV12-4 to TRBJ2-3, with 14 bases fitting TRBD2. V lost 6 bases and J lost 5; bases outside the gene matches: 1. The CDR3 covers 14 residues.

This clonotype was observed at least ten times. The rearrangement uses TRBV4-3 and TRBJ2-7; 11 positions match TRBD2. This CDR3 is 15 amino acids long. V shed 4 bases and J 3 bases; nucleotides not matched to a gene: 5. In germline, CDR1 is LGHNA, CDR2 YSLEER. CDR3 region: CASSRGTSGNYEQYF. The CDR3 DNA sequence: TGCGCCAGCAGCCGGGGGACTAGCGGAAACTACGAGCAGTACTTC.

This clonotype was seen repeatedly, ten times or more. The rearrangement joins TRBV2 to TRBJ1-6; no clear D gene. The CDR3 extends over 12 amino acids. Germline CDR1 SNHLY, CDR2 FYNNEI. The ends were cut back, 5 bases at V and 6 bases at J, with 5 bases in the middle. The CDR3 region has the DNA TGTGCCAGCAGTTGGACTAATTCACCCCTCCACTTT. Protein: CASSWTNSPLHF.

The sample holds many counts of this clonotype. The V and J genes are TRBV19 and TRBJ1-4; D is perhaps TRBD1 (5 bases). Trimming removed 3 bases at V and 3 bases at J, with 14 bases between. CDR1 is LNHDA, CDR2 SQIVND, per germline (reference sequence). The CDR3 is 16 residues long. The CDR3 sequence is CASSIRGRKANEKLFF. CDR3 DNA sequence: TGTGCCAGTAGTATCCGGGGCCGGAAAGCTAATGAAAAACTGTTTTTT.

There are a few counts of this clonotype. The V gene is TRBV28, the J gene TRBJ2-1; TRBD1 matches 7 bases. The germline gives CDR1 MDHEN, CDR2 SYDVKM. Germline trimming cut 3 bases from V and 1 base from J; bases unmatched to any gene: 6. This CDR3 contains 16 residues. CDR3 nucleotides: TGTGCCAGCAGTTTGGGTGGCAGGGGGTCCTACAATGAGCAGTTCTTC. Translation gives CASSLGGRGSYNEQFF.

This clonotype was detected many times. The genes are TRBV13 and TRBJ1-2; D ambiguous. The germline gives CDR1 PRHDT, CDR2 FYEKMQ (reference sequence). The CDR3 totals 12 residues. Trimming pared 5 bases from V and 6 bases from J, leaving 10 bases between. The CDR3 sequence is CASSRERDGYTF. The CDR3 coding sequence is TGTGCCAGCAGCAGGGAAAGGGATGGCTACACCTTC.

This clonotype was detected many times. The CDR3 DNA reads TGTGCCAGCAGCCATTGGGGTATTGACATGAACACTGAAGCTTTCTTT. This encodes CASSHWGIDMNTEAFF. The J gene is TRBJ1-1, the V gene TRBV5-4; no definite D call. The CDR3 runs 16 residues. Germline V gives CDR1 SGHNT, CDR2 YYREEE (reference sequence). V was trimmed by 4 bases and J by 0 bases, leaving 16 bases between them.